One sample yielded the 25 T cell receptor beta chains listed below, sequenced in a study of T cells in Graves' hyperthyroidism and ophthalmopathy. From RNA transcripts, TCR beta CDR3 regions were amplified. The HTBI primer set drove a first-round RT-PCR of the TCR CDR3. Each CDR3 protein is one row after TCRdb ran MiXCR on the multiplex PCR reads. This sample yields hundreds of thousands of distinct CDR3 sequences, of which roughly 15% are seen a single time; 3% to 4.5% belongs to the top ten. Sequenced sample: blood. The receptor set was obtained from a woman aged 25 to 39 with Graves' hyperthyroidism.

The chain combines TRBV24-1 with TRBJ2-4; TRBD1 aligns across 11 bases. The V gene's germline CDR1 is KGHDR and CDR2 SFDVKD. V lost 7 bases to trimming and J lost 7 bases; unmatched junction nucleotides: 5. The CDR3 is 14 amino acids. The CDR3 loop is CATSPGQGVNIQYF. DNA of the CDR3: TGTGCCACCAGCCCGGGACAGGGGGTCAACATTCAGTACTTC.

The rearrangement joins TRBV14 to TRBJ2-1; TRBD2 matches 12 bases. CDR1 is SGHDN and CDR2 is FVKESK in the germline V gene. V lost 1 base to trimming and J lost 5 bases; unmatched junction nucleotides: 12. CDR3 length equals 19 residues. In DNA form, the CDR3 reads TGTGCCAGCAGCCAAGGACTAGCGGGAGTGGTCTCGGGCCACAATGAGCAGTTCTTC. Protein product: CASSQGLAGVVSGHNEQFF.

CDR3 protein: CASSRLAGGKNNEQFF. In nucleotides, the CDR3 is TGTGCCAGCAGTCGACTAGCGGGAGGAAAAAACAATGAGCAGTTCTTC. This sequence joins TRBV6-2 or TRBV6-3 and TRBJ2-1, with TRBD2 matching 13 bases. J lost 5 bases, V lost 5 bases, and 6 bases had no gene match. This CDR3 has 16 amino acids. Germline CDR1 reads MNHEY; CDR2 reads SVGEGT.

CDR3 amino acids: CASSFWAQTGESYNSPLHF. The CDR3 DNA follows: TGTGCCAGCAGCTTCTGGGCACAGACAGGGGAATCCTATAATTCACCCCTCCACTTT. The gene calls are TRBV7-8 and TRBJ1-6; TRBD1 matches at 8 bases. The germline CDR1 and CDR2 sequences are SGHVS and FQNEAQ. V gave up 3 bases and J gave up 1 base; unmatched junction bases: 11. This CDR3 has 19 amino acids. Filled out from reference TRBV7-8 and TRBJ1-6, the complete variable domain reads GAGVSQSPRYKVAKRGQDVALRCDPISGHVSLFWYQQALGQGPEFLTYFQNEAQLDKSGLPSDRFFAERPEGSVSTLKIQRTQQEDSAVYLCASSFWAQTGESYNSPLHFGNGTRLTVT.

Only a few counts were recorded for this clonotype. The rearrangement uses TRBV6-2 or TRBV6-3 and TRBJ1-1; D may be TRBD1 (5 bases). Germline V gene data show CDR1 as MNHEY and CDR2 as SVGEGT. Trimming took 0 bases from V and 12 from J, leaving 11 bases between them. There are 12 residues in the CDR3. CDR3 in DNA: TGTGCCAGCAGTTACTCGGGGGGGAAATCTTTCTTT. Protein product: CASSYSGGKSFF.

Only a few counts were recorded for this clonotype. The V and J genes are TRBV12-3 or TRBV12-4 and TRBJ1-1; unclear D gene. There are 13 residues in the CDR3. Trimming removed 5 bases at V and 3 bases at J, with 10 bases between. The CDR3 coding sequence is TGTGCCAGCAGTGATAACCCCCACACTGAAGCTTTCTTT. It encodes CASSDNPHTEAFF.

The CDR3 region is CATREGLAGTGELFF. CDR3 coding DNA: TGTGCCACCAGGGAGGGTCTTGCGGGCACCGGGGAGCTGTTTTTT. The V call is TRBV15, the J call TRBJ2-2, with D possibly TRBD2 on 6 matching bases. The CDR3 consists of 15 residues. V gave up 6 bases and J gave up 4 bases, with 15 bases separating them. Germline V gene sequence: CDR1 LNHNV, CDR2 YYDKDF (reference sequence).

This clonotype was picked up one time. The genes are TRBV7-9 and TRBJ2-7; tentatively, D is TRBD1 (5 bases). The germline V gene encodes CDR1 SEHNR and CDR2 FQNEAQ (reference sequence). V shed 11 bases and J shed 6 bases, with 14 bases lying between them. The CDR3 consists of 11 residues. This chain's CDR3 is CAELRGSEQYF. Here the CDR3 DNA reads TGTGCCGAGCTTAGGGGCTCCGAGCAGTACTTC.

This clonotype was detected many times. This sequence joins TRBV20-1 and TRBJ1-1; TRBD1 matches 9 bases. J was trimmed by 4 bases and V by 3 bases; bases with no gene match: 3. The germline V gene encodes CDR1 DFQATT and CDR2 SNEGSKA (reference sequence). The CDR3 has 13 residues. The CDR3 region is CSARRDRVTEAFF. CDR3 DNA sequence: TGCAGTGCTAGGAGGGACAGGGTCACTGAAGCTTTCTTT.

Comment on this clonotype: This may be a read error: a much more frequent sequence differs by one nucleotide. The chain is built from TRBV3-1 and TRBJ2-1; D perhaps matches TRBD2 (6 bases). The assigned J gene may be wrong: the sequence end matches TRBJ2-7 better. Per the germline V gene, CDR1 is LGHDT and CDR2 is YNNKEL (reference sequence). CDR3 length: 13 residues. The CDR3 sequence is CASRLSGYNEQYF. The CDR3 bases are TGTGCCAGCAGACTTAGCGGCTACAATGAGCAGTACTTC.

This clonotype was counted at least ten times. The chain employs TRBV2 and TRBJ2-1, with no clear D. With 3 bases removed from V and 10 bases from J, the gap between germline ends came to 10 bases. The CDR3 has 12 residues. Looked up from germline, CDR1 is SNHLY and CDR2 is FYNNEI. Here the CDR3 DNA reads TGTGCCAGCAGTGAGGCCCCAGCAGAGCAGTTCTTC. Translation: CASSEAPAEQFF.

This clonotype showed up just a few times. The chain is built from TRBV5-4 and TRBJ1-6; the D gene is possibly TRBD1 (5 bases). This CDR3 has 15 amino acids. The ends were cut back, 3 bases at V and 5 bases at J, with 12 bases in the middle. Germline loops: CDR1 SGHNT, CDR2 YYREEE (reference sequence). The CDR3 sequence is CASSWGRVDNSPLHF. The CDR3 DNA reads TGTGCCAGCAGCTGGGGACGGGTAGATAATTCACCCCTCCACTTT.

In this sample, this clonotype turned up a few times. The chain has TRBV5-4 and TRBJ2-1, with TRBD1 identical over 7 bases. Looked up from germline, CDR1 is SGHNT and CDR2 is YYREEE (reference sequence). V shed 1 base and J 7 bases; nucleotides not matched to a gene: 8. There are 15 residues in the CDR3. CDR3 sequence reads: CASSLFPGGWNEQFF. CDR3 sequence (DNA): TGTGCCAGCAGCTTGTTTCCAGGGGGATGGAATGAGCAGTTCTTC.

This clonotype was recorded many times. The rearrangement joins TRBV11-3 to TRBJ2-5, with TRBD2 matching 7 bases. This CDR3 has 14 amino acids. CDR1 SGHNT and CDR2 YENEEA come from the germline V gene. V was clipped by 5 bases and J by 0 bases; unmatched bases: 3. This CDR3 is CASSGEGNQETQYF. CDR3 DNA sequence: TGTGCCAGCAGCGGGGAGGGTAACCAAGAGACCCAGTACTTC.

This clonotype was found a few times. This chain uses TRBV5-6 with TRBJ2-2, with a weak D call TRBD1 (6 bases). V was trimmed by 2 bases and J by 7 bases, leaving 12 bases between them. Germline V gene lookup returns CDR1 SGHDT and CDR2 YYEEEE. This CDR3 has 14 amino acids. For the CDR3, the DNA is TGTGCCAGCAGCTTCGGGCAGGGGCACGGGGAGCTGTTTTTT. This codes for CASSFGQGHGELFF.

Only a few counts were recorded for this clonotype. The CDR3 region is CSARASGRTTGELFF. The CDR3 DNA reads TGCAGTGCTAGAGCCAGCGGGAGGACCACCGGGGAGCTGTTTTTT. The chain links TRBV20-1 to TRBJ2-2; TRBD2 matches at 9 bases. CDR1 is DFQATT, CDR2 SNEGSKA, per germline (reference sequence). This CDR3 region has 15 residues. J lost 4 bases, V lost 1 base, and 4 bases had no gene match.

Turning to this clonotype: At one end, the junction sequence differs from germline, possibly due to a read error. The V and J genes are TRBV24-1 and TRBJ2-1, with 9 bases lining up with TRBD2. CDR3 size: 14 residues. CDR1 is KGHDR, CDR2 SFDVKD, per germline. CDR3 amino acids: CATSGLAGLNEQSF. The CDR3 bases are TGTGCCACCAGTGGCCTAGCGGGACTTAATGAGCAGTCCTTC.

This clonotype was seen a handful of times. The chain couples TRBV7-9 to TRBJ2-5, with 7 nucleotides matching TRBD2. This CDR3 is built from 16 residues. Trimming removed 5 bases from V and 5 bases from J; junction bases left unmatched: 14. The germline V gene has CDR1 SEHNR and CDR2 FQNEAQ (reference sequence). This CDR3 is CASSQTRWGGEETQYF. The CDR3 DNA sequence: TGTGCCAGCAGCCAAACCCGCTGGGGGGGTGAGGAGACCCAGTACTTC. Looking up the rest from reference TRBV7-9 and TRBJ2-5 gives the full variable domain: DTGVSQNPRHKITKRGQNVTFRCDPISEHNRLYWYRQTLGQGPEFLTYFQNEAQLEKSRLLSDRFSAERPKGSFSTLEIQRTEQGDSAMYLCASSQTRWGGEETQYFGPGTRLLVL.

In this sample, this clonotype turned up many times. V and J are TRBV6-1 and TRBJ2-1; D unresolved. CDR1 is MNHNS, CDR2 SASEGT, per germline. The V end was cut by 6 bases, the J end by 7 bases, with 10 bases between. The CDR3 contains 12 residues. In nucleotides, the CDR3 is TGTGCCAGCAGGTCCCCCGGGAATGAGCAGTTCTTC. Translation gives CASRSPGNEQFF.

This clonotype showed up many times. V gene TRBV28 combines with J gene TRBJ2-7; D might be TRBD2 (6 bases). V lost 2 bases, J lost 1 base, and 15 bases lay in between. The CDR3 is 16 amino acids. Germline V gene data show CDR1 as MDHEN and CDR2 as SYDVKM. CDR3 sequence reads: CASSLISGTRSYEQYF. CDR3 in DNA: TGTGCCAGCAGTTTAATTAGCGGTACAAGATCCTACGAGCAGTACTTC.

Only a few counts were recorded for this clonotype. The chain employs TRBV28 and TRBJ2-1, with 10 positions matching TRBD2. Germline trimming cut 5 bases from V and 15 bases from J; bases unmatched to any gene: 16. The CDR3 extends over 15 amino acids. CDR1 and CDR2 from the germline V gene are MDHEN and SYDVKM. The CDR3 loop reads CASSLSPGGQREGFF. CDR3 DNA sequence: TGTGCCAGCAGTCTAAGCCCGGGGGGACAGCGGGAGGGGTTCTTC.

The CDR3: CASSLIRGKKDTQYF. The CDR3 nucleotides read TGTGCCAGCAGCTTGATTCGGGGGAAAAAAGACACGCAGTATTTT. The gene calls are TRBV7-3 and TRBJ2-3, with D perhaps matching TRBD2 (6 bases). Trimming stripped 3 bases from V and 9 bases from J, with 19 bases between. The CDR3 is 15 amino acids. CDR1 is SGHTA and CDR2 is FQGTGA in the germline V gene.

This clonotype was found many times. This rearrangement joins TRBV28 to TRBJ2-6; D is perhaps TRBD2 (5 bases). Germline lookup yields CDR1 MDHEN and CDR2 SYDVKM. V dropped 1 base and J dropped 4 bases, with 23 bases sitting between them. The length of the CDR3 is 20 residues. CDR3 amino acids: CASSLYRGKVRIGGANVLTF. The CDR3 nucleotides are TGTGCCAGCAGTTTATATAGAGGGAAGGTCCGTATAGGAGGGGCCAACGTCCTGACTTTC.

V and J are TRBV5-1 and TRBJ2-5, with 10 positions matching TRBD2. This CDR3 contains 17 residues. Losses at the gene ends were 4 bases for V and 1 base for J; bases not matched to a gene: 10. Germline CDR1 and CDR2: SGHRS and YFSETQ. For the CDR3, the DNA is TGCGCCAGCAGCCTTACCCCAGCGGGAGGGTTCCAAGAGACCCAGTACTTC. Translating it yields CASSLTPAGGFQETQYF.

This clonotype has ten or more counts. The CDR3 loop reads CASSPDETNNEQFF. CDR3 bases: TGTGCCAGCAGCCCTGATGAGACGAACAATGAGCAGTTCTTC. The rearrangement links TRBV13 to TRBJ2-1; no definite D call. Germline CDR1 reads PRHDT; CDR2 reads FYEKMQ (reference sequence). Trimming pared 5 bases from V and 5 bases from J, leaving 13 bases between. The CDR3 runs to 14 residues.